Shown below are 4 T cell receptor beta chains from a single sample sequenced in a study of T cells in narcolepsy. Assay used: immunoSEQ multiplex PCR; TCRdb lists only in-frame clones, some missing. The sample yields tens of thousands of clones, around four fifths seen once. Sequencing was performed on CD45RA- memory CD4+ T cells from PBMCs. These receptors were taken from a human donor with narcolepsy.

The chain combines TRBV4-1 with TRBJ2-7; D is possibly TRBD1 (5 bases). Germline V gives CDR1 MGHRA, CDR2 YSYEKL. The CDR3 runs to 13 residues. The V and J ends lost 1 base and 7 bases respectively, with 11 bases between them. CDR3 DNA: TGCGCCAGCAGCCAAGTAGAGAACAGGGAGCAGTACTTC. Translated: CASSQVENREQYF.

The chain carries TRBV10-2 and TRBJ1-6; maybe TRBD1 (5 bases). Germline V CDR1 and CDR2: WSHSY, SAAADI. V lost 10 bases to trimming and J lost 7 bases, with 26 bases between them. The CDR3 loop spans 17 amino acids. The CDR3 DNA follows: TGCGCCACAATGGGGGAAGGTAGCAGGTCCAAAAATTCACCCCTCCACTTT. It translates to CATMGEGSRSKNSPLHF.

V and J are TRBV21-1 and TRBJ2-3; the D call TRBD2 from the table was never checked on the DNA. TRBV21-1 is described as a pseudogene. The CDR3 has 15 amino acids. The CDR3, as DNA: TGTGCCAGCAGCAGTCACCGGGACTACACAGATACGCAGTATTTT. Residues: CASSSHRDYTDTQYF.

The rearrangement uses TRBV7-2 and TRBJ1-1; the match to TRBD1 covers 7 bases. The CDR3 runs to 15 residues. V gave up 5 bases and J gave up 5 bases; unmatched junction bases: 11. From germline, CDR1 is SGHTA and CDR2 FQGNSA. The chain's CDR3 is CASSLGTALTTEAFF. CDR3 nucleotides: TGTGCCAGCAGCCTAGGGACAGCCCTAACGACTGAAGCTTTCTTT.